This TCR beta chain emerged from a study of cytomegalovirus exposure and HLA in healthy donors. Study results and caveats: Most TCR sequences were seen very rarely across donors, but some public TCRs occurred in many. Presence/absence analyses rested on an assumption that sequencing depth was roughly uniform across donors. The sole available immune exposure information was CMV serostatus.

Use of 60 Vbeta and 13 Jbeta primers characterized the PCR. Sequencing used immunoSEQ multiplex PCR; TCRdb keeps in-frame clones, though not all of them. Among 150,000 to 200,000 clones, approximately 86% were seen once, and the ten largest hold around 0.99%. V was pared by 4 bases and J by 5 bases, with 15 bases between. This CDR3 has 14 residues. Germline V gene sequence: CDR1 SGHRS, CDR2 YFSETQ. A word on this clone: Its antigen is currently unknown.

This sequence was found in a boy aged 2 to 9 in good health and CMV-seronegative. Specimen: PBMCs. The genes are TRBV5-1 and TRBJ1-1, with D hard to call. In DNA, the CDR3 is TGCGCCAGCAGCCGACGAGGCGTGGAAACTGAAGCTTTCTTT. Protein sequence: CASSRRGVETEAFF.